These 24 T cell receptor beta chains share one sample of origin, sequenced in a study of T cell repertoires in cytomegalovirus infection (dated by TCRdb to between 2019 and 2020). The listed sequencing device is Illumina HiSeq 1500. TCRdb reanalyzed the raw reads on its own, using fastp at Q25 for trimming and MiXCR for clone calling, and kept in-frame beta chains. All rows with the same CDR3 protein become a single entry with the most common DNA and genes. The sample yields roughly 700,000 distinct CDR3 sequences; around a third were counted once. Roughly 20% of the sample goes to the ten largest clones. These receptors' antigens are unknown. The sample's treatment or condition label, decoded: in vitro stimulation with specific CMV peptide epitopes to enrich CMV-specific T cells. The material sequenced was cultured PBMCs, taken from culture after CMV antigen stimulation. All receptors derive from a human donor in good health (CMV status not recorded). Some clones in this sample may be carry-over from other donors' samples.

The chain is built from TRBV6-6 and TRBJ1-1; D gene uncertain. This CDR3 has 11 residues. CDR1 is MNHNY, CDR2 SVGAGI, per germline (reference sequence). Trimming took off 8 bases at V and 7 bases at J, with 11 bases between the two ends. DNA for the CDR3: TGTGCCAGCGCCCAAGAGCGTGAAGCTTTCTTT. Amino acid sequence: CASAQEREAFF.

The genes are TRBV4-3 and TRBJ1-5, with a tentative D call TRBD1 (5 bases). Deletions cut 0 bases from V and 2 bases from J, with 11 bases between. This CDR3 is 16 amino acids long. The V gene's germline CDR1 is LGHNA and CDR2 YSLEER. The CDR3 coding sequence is TGCGCCAGCAGCCAAGATGACGGGGCTGGCAATCAGCCCCAGCATTTT. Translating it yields CASSQDDGAGNQPQHF.

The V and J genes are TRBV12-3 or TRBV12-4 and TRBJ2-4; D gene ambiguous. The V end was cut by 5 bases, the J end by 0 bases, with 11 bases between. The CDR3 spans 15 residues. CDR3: CASSPTELAKNIQYF. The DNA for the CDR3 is TGTGCCAGCAGTCCGACCGAGCTAGCCAAAAACATTCAGTACTTC.

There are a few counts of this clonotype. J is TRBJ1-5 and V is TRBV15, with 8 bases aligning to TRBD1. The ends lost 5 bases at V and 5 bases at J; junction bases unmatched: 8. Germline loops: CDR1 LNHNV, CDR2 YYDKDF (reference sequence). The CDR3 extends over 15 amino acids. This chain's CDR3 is CATSGTGTGYQPQHF. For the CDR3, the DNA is TGTGCCACCAGCGGGACCGGGACAGGATATCAGCCCCAGCATTTT.

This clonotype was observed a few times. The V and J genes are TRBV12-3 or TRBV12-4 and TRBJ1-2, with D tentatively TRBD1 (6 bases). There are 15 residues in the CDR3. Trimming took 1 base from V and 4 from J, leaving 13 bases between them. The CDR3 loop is CASSLVGGPGYGYTF. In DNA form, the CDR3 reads TGTGCCAGCAGTTTAGTCGGGGGGCCTGGCTATGGCTACACCTTC.

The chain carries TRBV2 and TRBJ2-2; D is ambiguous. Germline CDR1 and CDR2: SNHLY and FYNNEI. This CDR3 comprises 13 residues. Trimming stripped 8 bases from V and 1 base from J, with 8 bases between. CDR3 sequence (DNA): TGTGCCAGCCGTTACGAGAACACCGGGGAGCTGTTTTTT. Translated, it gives CASRYENTGELFF.

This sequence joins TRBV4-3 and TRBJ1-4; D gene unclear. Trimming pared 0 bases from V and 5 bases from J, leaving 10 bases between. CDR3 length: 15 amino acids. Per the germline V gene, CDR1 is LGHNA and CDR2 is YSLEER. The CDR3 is CASSQDRAENEKLFF. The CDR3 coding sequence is TGCGCCAGCAGCCAAGATCGCGCAGAGAATGAAAAACTGTTTTTT.

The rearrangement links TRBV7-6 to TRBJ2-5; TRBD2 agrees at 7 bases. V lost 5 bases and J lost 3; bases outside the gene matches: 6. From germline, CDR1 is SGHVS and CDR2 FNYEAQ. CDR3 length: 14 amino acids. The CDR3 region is CASSPSGREETQYF. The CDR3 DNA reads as TGTGCCAGCAGCCCTAGCGGACGGGAAGAGACCCAGTACTTC.

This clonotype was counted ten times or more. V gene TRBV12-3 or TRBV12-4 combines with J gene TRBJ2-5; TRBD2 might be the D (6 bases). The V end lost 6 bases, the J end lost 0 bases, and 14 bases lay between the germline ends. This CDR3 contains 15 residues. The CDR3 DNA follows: TGTGCCAGCAGCTCACGCCGGGACTACCAAGAGACCCAGTACTTC. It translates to CASSSRRDYQETQYF.

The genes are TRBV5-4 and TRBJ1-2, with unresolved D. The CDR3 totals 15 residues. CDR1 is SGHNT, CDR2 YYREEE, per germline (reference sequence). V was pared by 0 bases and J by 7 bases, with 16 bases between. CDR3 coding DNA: TGTGCCAGCAGCTTGGAACTAAACGGGGTTGGTGGCTACACCTTC. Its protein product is CASSLELNGVGGYTF.

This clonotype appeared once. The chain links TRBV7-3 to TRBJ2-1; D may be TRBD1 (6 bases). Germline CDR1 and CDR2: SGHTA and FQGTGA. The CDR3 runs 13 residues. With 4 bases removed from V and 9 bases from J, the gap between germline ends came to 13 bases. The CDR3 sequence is CASSSSDSAEQFF. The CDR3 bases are TGTGCCAGCAGCTCATCGGACAGCGCTGAGCAGTTCTTC. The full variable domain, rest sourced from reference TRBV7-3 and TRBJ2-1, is GAGVSQTPSNKVTEKGKYVELRCDPISGHTALYWYRQSLGQGPEFLIYFQGTGAADDSGLPNDRFFAVRPEGSVSTLKIQRTERGDSAVYLCASSSSDSAEQFFGPGTRLTVL.

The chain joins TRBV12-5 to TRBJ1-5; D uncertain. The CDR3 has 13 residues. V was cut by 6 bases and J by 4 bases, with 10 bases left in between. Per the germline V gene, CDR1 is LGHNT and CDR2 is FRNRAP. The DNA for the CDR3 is TGTGCTAGTGGCCTATTGTGGAATCAGCCCCAGCATTTT. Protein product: CASGLLWNQPQHF.

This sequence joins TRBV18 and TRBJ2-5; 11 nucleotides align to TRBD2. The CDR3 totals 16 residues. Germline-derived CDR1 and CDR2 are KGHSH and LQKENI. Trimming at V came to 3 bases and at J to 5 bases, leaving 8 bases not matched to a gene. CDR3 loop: CASSPLGLAGLETQYF. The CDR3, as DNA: TGTGCCAGCTCACCCCTTGGACTAGCGGGCTTGGAGACCCAGTACTTC.

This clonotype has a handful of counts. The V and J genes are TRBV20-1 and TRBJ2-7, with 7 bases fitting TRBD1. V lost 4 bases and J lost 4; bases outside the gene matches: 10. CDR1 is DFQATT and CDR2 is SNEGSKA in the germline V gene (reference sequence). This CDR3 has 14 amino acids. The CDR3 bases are TGCAGTGCTAAGCCGGGACAGCGAATTTACGAGCAGTACTTC. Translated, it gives CSAKPGQRIYEQYF.

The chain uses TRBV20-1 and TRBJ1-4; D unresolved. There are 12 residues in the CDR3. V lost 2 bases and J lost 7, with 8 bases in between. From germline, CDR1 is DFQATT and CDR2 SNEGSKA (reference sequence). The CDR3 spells CSARRMGEKLFF. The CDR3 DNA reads TGCAGTGCTAGAAGGATGGGTGAAAAACTGTTTTTT.

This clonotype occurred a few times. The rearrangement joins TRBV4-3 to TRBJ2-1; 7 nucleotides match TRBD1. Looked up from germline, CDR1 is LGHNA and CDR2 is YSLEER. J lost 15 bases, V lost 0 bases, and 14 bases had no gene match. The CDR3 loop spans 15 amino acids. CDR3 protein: CASSQDGIVGGPLFF. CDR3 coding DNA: TGCGCCAGCAGCCAAGATGGTATTGTAGGGGGCCCTCTGTTCTTC.

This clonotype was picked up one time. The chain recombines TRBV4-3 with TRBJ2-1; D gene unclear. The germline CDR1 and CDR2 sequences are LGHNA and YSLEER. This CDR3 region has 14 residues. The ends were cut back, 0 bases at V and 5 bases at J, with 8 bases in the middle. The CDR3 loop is CASSQEPNDNEQFF. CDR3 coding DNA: TGCGCCAGCAGCCAAGAACCTAACGACAATGAGCAGTTCTTC.

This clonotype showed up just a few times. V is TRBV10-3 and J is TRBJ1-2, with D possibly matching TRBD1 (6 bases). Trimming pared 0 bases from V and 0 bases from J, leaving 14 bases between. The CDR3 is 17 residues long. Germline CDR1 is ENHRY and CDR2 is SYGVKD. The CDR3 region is CAISESMGQGPNYGYTF. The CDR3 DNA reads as TGTGCCATCAGTGAGTCGATGGGTCAGGGGCCTAACTATGGCTACACCTTC.

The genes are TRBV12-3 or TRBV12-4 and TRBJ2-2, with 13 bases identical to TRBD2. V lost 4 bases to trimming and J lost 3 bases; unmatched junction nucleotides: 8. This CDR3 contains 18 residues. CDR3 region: CASSWGLAGILDTGELFF. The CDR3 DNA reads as TGTGCCAGCAGTTGGGGACTAGCGGGAATCTTGGACACCGGGGAGCTGTTTTTT.

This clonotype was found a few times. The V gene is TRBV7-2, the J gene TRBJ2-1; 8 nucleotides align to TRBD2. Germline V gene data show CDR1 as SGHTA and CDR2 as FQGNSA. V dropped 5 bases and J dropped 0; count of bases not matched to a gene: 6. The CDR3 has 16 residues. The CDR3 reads CASSRVAGSSYNEQFF. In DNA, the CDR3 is TGTGCCAGCAGCCGAGTAGCGGGGAGCTCCTACAATGAGCAGTTCTTC. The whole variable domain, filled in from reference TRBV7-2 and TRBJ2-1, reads GAGVSQSPSNKVTEKGKDVELRCDPISGHTALYWYRQSLGQGLEFLIYFQGNSAPDKSGLPSDRFSAERTGGSVSTLTIQRTQQEDSAVYLCASSRVAGSSYNEQFFGPGTRLTVL.

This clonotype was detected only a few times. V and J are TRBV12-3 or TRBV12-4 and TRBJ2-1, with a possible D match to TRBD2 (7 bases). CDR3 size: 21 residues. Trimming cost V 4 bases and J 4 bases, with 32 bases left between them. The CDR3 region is CASSSWEGGGPLSLGYNEQFF. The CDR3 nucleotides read TGTGCCAGCAGTTCGTGGGAGGGGGGGGGGCCGCTCTCGTTGGGTTACAATGAGCAGTTCTTC.

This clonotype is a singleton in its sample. The CDR3 here is CASSYQLDYPQYF. The CDR3 nucleotides read TGTGCCAGCAGCTACCAACTAGATTATCCCCAGTACTTC. The V call is TRBV7-8, the J call TRBJ2-5, with a tentative D call TRBD2 (5 bases). Trimming left V 4 bases short and J 9 bases short, with 15 bases between. Germline V gene data show CDR1 as SGHVS and CDR2 as FQNEAQ. This CDR3 comprises 13 residues.

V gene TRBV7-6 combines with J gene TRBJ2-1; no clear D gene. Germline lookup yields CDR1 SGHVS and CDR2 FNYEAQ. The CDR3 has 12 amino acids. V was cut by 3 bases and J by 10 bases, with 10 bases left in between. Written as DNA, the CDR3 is TGTGCCAGCAGCTTCTCTGCGAAGGAGCAGTTCTTC. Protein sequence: CASSFSAKEQFF.

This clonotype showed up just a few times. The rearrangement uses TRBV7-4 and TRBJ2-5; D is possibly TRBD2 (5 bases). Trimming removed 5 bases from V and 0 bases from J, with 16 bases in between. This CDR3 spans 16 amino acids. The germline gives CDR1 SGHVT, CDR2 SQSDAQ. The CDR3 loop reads CASSPRGSAYQETQYF. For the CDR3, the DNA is TGTGCCAGCAGCCCCCGGGGTAGCGCCTACCAAGAGACCCAGTACTTC.